Following are 14 T cell receptor beta chains from one sample sequenced in a study of blood T cell repertoires in COVID-19 (dated by TCRdb to the early 2020s). Libraries were prepared through the immunoSEQ multiplex PCR assay. Drawn from immuneACCESS, this table holds only the in-frame rearrangements with V and J called that TCRdb kept. Clones are partly lost; checked studies trace under half to an unresolved V gene and leave the rest unexplained. This sample comprises 150,000 or so clones, over 70% of them detected only once. The top ten hold over 0.5% of the sample. The sequenced material came from peripheral blood. These receptors were collected from a man aged 55-75 years with acute or convalescent COVID-19.

This clone was detected only once. J is TRBJ2-7 and V is TRBV11-2; 7 nucleotides align to TRBD1. V gave up 5 bases and J gave up 7 bases; unmatched junction bases: 5. The germline V gene encodes CDR1 SGHAT and CDR2 FQNNGV. The CDR3 is 12 amino acids. CDR3 in amino acids: CASSEQGLEQYF. The CDR3, as DNA: TGTGCCAGCAGCGAACAGGGGCTGGAGCAGTACTTC.

This clone was recorded once. CDR3 in DNA: TGTGCCAGCAGGCGACAGGGGGATTTTTACGAGCAGTACTTC. Translated, it gives CASRRQGDFYEQYF. The rearrangement links TRBV28 to TRBJ2-7; 9 bases line up with TRBD1. Germline loops: CDR1 MDHEN, CDR2 SYDVKM. Unmatched junction bases numbered 7, after V lost 6 bases and J lost 4 bases. CDR3 length equals 14 residues.

The chain joins TRBV27 to TRBJ1-2; D ambiguous. V was clipped by 0 bases and J by 4 bases, with 12 bases between them. Germline V gene lookup returns CDR1 MNHEY and CDR2 SMNVEV (reference sequence). The length of the CDR3 is 15 residues. The DNA of the CDR3 is TGTGCCAGCAGTTTATCTTTTAACGGCGGCTATGGCTACACCTTC. It codes for CASSLSFNGGYGYTF.

The chain is built from TRBV5-6 and TRBJ1-2, with D unclear. This CDR3 comprises 14 residues. Germline CDR1 is SGHDT and CDR2 is YYEEEE. V shed 4 bases and J shed 3 bases, with 13 bases lying between them. The CDR3 sequence: CASSVDGKHYGYTF. DNA of the CDR3: TGTGCCAGCAGCGTCGACGGGAAACACTATGGCTACACCTTC.

This clone showed up just a few times. The chain employs TRBV20-1 and TRBJ1-2, with D maybe TRBD1 (6 bases). The CDR3 sequence is 13 residues long. V was cut by 3 bases and J by 5 bases, with 13 bases left in between. CDR1 and CDR2 (germline): DFQATT, SNEGSKA (reference sequence). CDR3 in DNA: TGCAGTGCTAGTCAACAGGGAGGGTATGGCTACACCTTC. It is translated as CSASQQGGYGYTF.

This clone is a singleton in its sample. The rearrangement links TRBV18 to TRBJ1-6; TRBD1 might be the D (5 bases). CDR3 size: 13 residues. Trimming removed 10 bases from V and 9 bases from J, with 16 bases in between. CDR1 KGHSH and CDR2 LQKENI come from the germline V gene. The CDR3 spells CATSRGEGSPLHF. In DNA, the CDR3 is TGTGCCACTTCTAGAGGGGAGGGTTCACCCCTCCACTTT. The full variable domain, its missing parts supplied by reference TRBV18 and TRBJ1-6, is NAGVMQNPRHLVRRRGQEARLRCSPMKGHSHVYWYRQLPEEGLKFMVYLQKENIIDESGMPKERFSAEFPKEGPSILRIQQVVRGDSAAYFCATSRGEGSPLHFGNGTRLTVT.

This clone was observed a few times. The chain links TRBV15 to TRBJ2-7, with 9 bases fitting TRBD2. This CDR3 is built from 19 residues. With 1 base clipped from V and 6 bases from J, the junction kept 19 bases outside the gene matches. Germline V gene data show CDR1 as LNHNV and CDR2 as YYDKDF (reference sequence). CDR3 residues: CATSRASPLGAGGRREQYF. The CDR3 DNA sequence: TGTGCCACCAGCAGAGCATCCCCACTCGGGGCGGGAGGGCGTCGCGAGCAGTACTTC.

V is TRBV7-9 and J is TRBJ2-5; tentative D call: TRBD2 (6 bases). The germline gives CDR1 SEHNR, CDR2 FQNEAQ (reference sequence). This CDR3 is built from 15 residues. The germline V and J ends were trimmed by 5 bases and 2 bases, with 15 bases remaining between them. The CDR3 protein is CASSPRGGLQETQYF. The CDR3 bases are TGTGCCAGCAGCCCCCGGGGAGGCCTACAAGAGACCCAGTACTTC.

This chain connects TRBV3-1 (or the pseudogene TRBV3-2) to TRBJ2-7, with TRBD2 matching over 12 bases. CDR3 size: 15 residues. Germline V gives CDR1 LGHDT, CDR2 YNNKEL (reference sequence). Germline trimming cut 4 bases from V and 6 bases from J; bases unmatched to any gene: 7. CDR3 DNA sequence: TGTGCCAGCAGCCTTCTAGCGGGGGGGCTCCTCGAGCAGTACTTC. It encodes CASSLLAGGLLEQYF.

The rearrangement uses TRBV5-1 and TRBJ2-5; the match to TRBD2 covers 8 bases. The CDR3 sequence is 14 residues long. Trimming at V came to 5 bases and at J to 1 base, leaving 4 bases not matched to a gene. Germline V CDR1 and CDR2: SGHRS, YFSETQ. CDR3 nucleotide sequence: TGCGCCAGCAGTGTCCGGGGGGGCCAAGAGACCCAGTACTTC. Amino acids: CASSVRGGQETQYF.

V and J are TRBV19 and TRBJ2-4; D perhaps matches TRBD1 (5 bases). This CDR3 spans 16 amino acids. Trimming removed 7 bases from V and 3 bases from J, with 19 bases in between. Germline lookup yields CDR1 LNHDA and CDR2 SQIVND (reference sequence). The CDR3 protein is CASTPLTEFDKNIQYF. CDR3 nucleotides: TGTGCCAGTACCCCGTTGACAGAATTTGACAAAAACATTCAGTACTTC.

The chain couples TRBV5-4 to TRBJ2-3; 13 bases agree with TRBD2. This CDR3 contains 17 residues. Per the germline V gene, CDR1 is SGHNT and CDR2 is YYREEE (reference sequence). Trimming took 2 bases from V and 5 from J; bases not matched to a gene: 8. CDR3 in DNA: TGTGCCAGCAGCTTAGGGACTAGCGGGACGTATAGAGATACGCAGTATTTT. This encodes CASSLGTSGTYRDTQYF. Combining the CDR3 with reference TRBV5-4 and TRBJ2-3 gives the whole variable domain ETGVTQSPTHLIKTRGQQVTLRCSSQSGHNTVSWYQQALGQGPQFIFQYYREEENGRGNFPPRFSGLQFPNYSSELNVNALELDDSALYLCASSLGTSGTYRDTQYFGPGTRLTVL.

This chain connects TRBV7-8 to TRBJ2-4; TRBD2 matches at 8 bases. The V and J ends lost 5 bases and 8 bases, in that order; junction bases with no gene match: 8. The CDR3 is made up of 14 amino acids. Germline CDR1 and CDR2: SGHVS and FQNEAQ. This chain's CDR3 is CASSPYGGGDIQYF. The DNA of the CDR3 is TGTGCCAGCAGCCCTTACGGGGGGGGAGACATTCAGTACTTC.

This chain links TRBV28 with TRBJ2-5, with TRBD2 identical over 13 bases. Trimming removed 3 bases from V and 6 bases from J; junction bases left unmatched: 22. Germline values: CDR1 MDHEN, CDR2 SYDVKM. This CDR3 region has 21 residues. CDR3 sequence reads: CASSFAPIRLAGGSPPKTQYF. CDR3 bases: TGTGCCAGCAGTTTTGCCCCCATCCGACTAGCGGGAGGATCGCCCCCAAAGACCCAGTACTTC.